This T cell receptor beta chain was sequenced in a study of vaccination effects on CD4 cells after COVID-19 (dated 2022 in TCRdb). The study in broad terms: Each participant got two doses of an mRNA SARS-CoV-2 vaccine, either BNT162b2 or mRNA-1273. The Oncomine TCR Beta short-read assay on an Illumina iSeq 100 was used to sequence cultures from other donors in the study. The study compared SARS-CoV-2 spike-specific CD4+ TCR repertoires before and after mRNA vaccination in COVID-19 convalescent patients and infection-naive vaccine recipients. A total of roughly 9 COVID-19 convalescent patients and a handful of SARS-CoV-2-naive healthy vaccine recipients were included in the full study. The full study reports these points: Limitations of the study were the small number of convalescent patients and the absence of early post-infection timepoints. Among healthy vaccine recipients, nearly all vaccine-induced clones were SARS-CoV-2 mono-reactive, and just 1 of 255 was cross-reactive with common cold coronaviruses. At late post-vaccination timepoints, both infection-induced and vaccine-induced clones showed marked clonal contraction, consistent with waning T cell responses.

The table lists this clone with a count of one. The specificity of this receptor is unknown. No quality values exist for individual bases; no much larger clone is one base distant. The library was produced with the immunoSEQ multiplex PCR assay. DNA from the cultured and isolated CD4+ T cells underwent TCR beta CDR3 sequencing. The original pipeline was this. Non-productive TCR sequences were removed, reads were trimmed to the CDR3 region, and CDR3s of at least 7 amino acids were retained. Antigen-specific clonotypes were identified with the MANAFEST web app by comparing expansion in peptide wells against reference cultures. To be called positive, a clone needed expansion at FDR<0.05 compared with the reference and with all other wells, an odds ratio greater than 5, and a frequency greater than 0.1% in two replicate wells. Clonotypes significantly expanded in SARS-CoV-2 spike wells and in at least one common cold coronavirus spike condition were defined as cross-reactive. Levenshtein distance calculated with the stringdist R package was used to assess CDR3 similarity, and unrooted trees were constructed with ape in R 3.6.1. Not all clones reach the TCRdb copy of this immuneACCESS table, which keeps in-frame sequences only. Checked studies attribute under half of the gap to unresolved V genes and leave the rest unexplained. The DNA was the basis for D and trimming; V, J and clone size are from that table. The sample table holds tens of thousands of clones, of which around 75% were seen once. The top ten clonotypes cover approximately 23% of the sample.

The ViraFEST assay stimulated PBMC with viral peptide pools and then used TCR sequencing to identify antigen-specific CD4+ T cell clonotypes by expansion. After 10 to 11 days of culture, CD4+ T cells were isolated with the EasySep CD4+ T cell isolation kit. Healthy vaccine recipients had no prior SARS-CoV-2 infection, confirmed by negative nucleocapsid antibodies before and after vaccination. Some 2 million PBMC per well were cultured with 10 ug/ml peptides in IMDM containing roughly 5% human AB serum, about 10 IU/ml IL-2 and gentamicin. Half of the culture medium was replaced with fresh IL-2-containing medium on days 3 and 7. Unless otherwise noted, each peptide stimulation condition was cultured in triplicate wells. Using Ficoll-Paque Plus gradient centrifugation, PBMC were separated from whole blood and then either used fresh or cryopreserved at -140C. The spike proteins of SARS-CoV-2 and of the common cold coronaviruses HCoV-NL63, HCoV-OC43 and HCoV-229E were spanned by overlapping peptide pools. The QIAamp micro DNA kit was used to extract genomic DNA from the cultured CD4+ T cells.

The specimen was CD4+ T cells from PBMCs cultured with HCoV-NL63 spike peptides, collected before COVID-19 vaccination. This sample's cell subset or site label indicates: HCoV-NL63 spike overlapping peptide pool stimulation. The TCR sequence derives from a human donor who received a COVID-19 vaccine.

The CDR3 amino acid sequence is: CASSLGLANLPDTQYF. The DNA reads as follows: TGTGCCAGCAGCTTGGGGCTCGCCAACCTACCAGATACGCAGTATTTT. The chain is made from TRBV5-4 and TRBJ2-3; too little of a D gene remains to name it. CDR1 and CDR2 (SGHNT, YYREEE) derive from the germline V gene (reference sequence). The CDR3 sequence holds 16 residues, the cysteine and phenylalanine included. The sequence is cut down to CDR3 DNA, 48 bases in frame from base 1. V was cut back by 0 bases and J by 4 bases, leaving a gap of 15 bases between them.